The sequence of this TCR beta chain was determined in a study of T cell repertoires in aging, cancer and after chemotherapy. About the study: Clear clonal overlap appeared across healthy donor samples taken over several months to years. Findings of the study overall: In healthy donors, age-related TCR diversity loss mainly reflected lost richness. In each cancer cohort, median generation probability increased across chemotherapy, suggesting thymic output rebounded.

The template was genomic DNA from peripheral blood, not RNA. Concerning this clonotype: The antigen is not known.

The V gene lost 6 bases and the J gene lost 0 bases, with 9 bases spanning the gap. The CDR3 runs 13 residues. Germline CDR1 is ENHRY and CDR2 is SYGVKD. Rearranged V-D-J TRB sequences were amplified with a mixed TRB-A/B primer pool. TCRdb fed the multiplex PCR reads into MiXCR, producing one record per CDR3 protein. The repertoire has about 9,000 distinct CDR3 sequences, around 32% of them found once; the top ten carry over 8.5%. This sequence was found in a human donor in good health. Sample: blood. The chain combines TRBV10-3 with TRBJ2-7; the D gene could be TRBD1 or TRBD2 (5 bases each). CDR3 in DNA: TGTGCCATCAGACCCGGGACCTCCTACGAGCAGTACTTC. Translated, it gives CAIRPGTSYEQYF.